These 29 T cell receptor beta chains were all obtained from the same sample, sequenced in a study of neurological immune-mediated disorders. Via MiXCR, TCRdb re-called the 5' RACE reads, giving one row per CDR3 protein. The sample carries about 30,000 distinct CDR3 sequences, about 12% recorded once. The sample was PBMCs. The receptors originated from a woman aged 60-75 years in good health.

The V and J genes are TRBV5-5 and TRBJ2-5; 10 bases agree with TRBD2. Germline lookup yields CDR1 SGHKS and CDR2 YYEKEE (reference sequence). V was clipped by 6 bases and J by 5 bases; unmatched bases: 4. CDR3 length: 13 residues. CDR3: CASTLAGEETQYF. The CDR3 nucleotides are TGTGCCAGCACCCTAGCGGGGGAGGAGACCCAGTACTTC. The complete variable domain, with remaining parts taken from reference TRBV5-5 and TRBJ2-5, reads DAGVTQSPTHLIKTRGQQVTLRCSPISGHKSVSWYQQVLGQGPQFIFQYYEKEERGRGNFPDRFSARQFPNYSSELNVNALLLGDSALYLCASTLAGEETQYFGPGTRLLVL.

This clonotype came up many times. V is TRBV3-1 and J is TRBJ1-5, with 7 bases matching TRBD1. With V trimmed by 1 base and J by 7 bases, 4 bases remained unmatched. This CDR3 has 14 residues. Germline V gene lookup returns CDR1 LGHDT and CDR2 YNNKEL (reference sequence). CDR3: CASSQGTGTQPQHF. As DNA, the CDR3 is TGTGCCAGCAGCCAAGGGACAGGAACCCAGCCCCAGCATTTT.

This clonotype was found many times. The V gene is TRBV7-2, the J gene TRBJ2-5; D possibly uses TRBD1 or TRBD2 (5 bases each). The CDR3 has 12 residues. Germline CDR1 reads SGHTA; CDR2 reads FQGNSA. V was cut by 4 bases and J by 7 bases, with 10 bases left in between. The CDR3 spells CASSSPGGTQYF. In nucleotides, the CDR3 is TGTGCCAGCAGCTCTCCTGGGGGGACCCAGTACTTC.

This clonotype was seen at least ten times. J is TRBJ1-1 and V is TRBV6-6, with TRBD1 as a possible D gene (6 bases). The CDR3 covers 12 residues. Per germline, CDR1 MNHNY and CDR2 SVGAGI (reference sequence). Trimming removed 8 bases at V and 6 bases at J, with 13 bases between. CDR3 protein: CASHLQGAEAFF. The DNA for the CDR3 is TGTGCCAGCCATCTACAGGGCGCTGAAGCTTTCTTT.

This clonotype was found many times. CDR3 region: CASSFEGNTGELFF. CDR3 bases: TGTGCCAGCAGTTTTGAAGGGAACACCGGGGAGCTGTTTTTT. The chain has TRBV12-3 or TRBV12-4 and TRBJ2-2; no definite D call. The V and J ends lost 3 bases and 1 base respectively, with 6 bases between them. The CDR3 is 14 amino acids.

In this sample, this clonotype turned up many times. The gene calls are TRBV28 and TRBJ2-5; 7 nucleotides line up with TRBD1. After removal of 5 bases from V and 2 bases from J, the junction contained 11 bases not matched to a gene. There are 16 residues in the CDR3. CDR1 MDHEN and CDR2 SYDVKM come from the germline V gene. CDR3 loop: CASSGQASGLQETQYF. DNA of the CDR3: TGTGCCAGCAGTGGACAGGCCAGCGGACTTCAAGAGACCCAGTACTTC.

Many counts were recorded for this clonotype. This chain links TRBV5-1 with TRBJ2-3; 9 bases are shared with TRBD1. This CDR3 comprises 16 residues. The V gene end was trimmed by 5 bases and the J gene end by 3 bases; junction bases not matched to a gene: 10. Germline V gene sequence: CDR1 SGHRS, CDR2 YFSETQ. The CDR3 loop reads CASRTGTGRRTDTQYF. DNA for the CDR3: TGCGCCAGCAGGACCGGGACAGGGAGGAGGACAGATACGCAGTATTTT.

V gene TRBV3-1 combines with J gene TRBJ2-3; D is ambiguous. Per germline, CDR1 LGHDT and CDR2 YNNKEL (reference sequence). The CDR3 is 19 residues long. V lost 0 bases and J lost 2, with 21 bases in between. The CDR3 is CASSQEEPGYLTHTDTQYF. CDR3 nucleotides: TGTGCCAGCAGCCAAGAAGAGCCAGGCTACCTTACCCACACAGATACGCAGTATTTT.

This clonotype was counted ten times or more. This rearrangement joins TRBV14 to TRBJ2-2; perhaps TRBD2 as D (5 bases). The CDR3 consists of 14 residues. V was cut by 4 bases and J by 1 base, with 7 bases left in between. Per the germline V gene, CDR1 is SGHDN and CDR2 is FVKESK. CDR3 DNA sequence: TGTGCCAGCAGCCGTGGGAGGAACACCGGGGAGCTGTTTTTT. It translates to CASSRGRNTGELFF.

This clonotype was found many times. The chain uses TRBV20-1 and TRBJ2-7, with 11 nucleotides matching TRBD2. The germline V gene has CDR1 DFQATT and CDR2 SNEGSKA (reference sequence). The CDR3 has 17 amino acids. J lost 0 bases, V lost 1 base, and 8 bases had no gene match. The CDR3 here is CSARGLAGHGSSYEQYF. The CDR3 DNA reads TGCAGTGCTAGAGGACTAGCGGGGCATGGGAGCTCCTACGAGCAGTACTTC.

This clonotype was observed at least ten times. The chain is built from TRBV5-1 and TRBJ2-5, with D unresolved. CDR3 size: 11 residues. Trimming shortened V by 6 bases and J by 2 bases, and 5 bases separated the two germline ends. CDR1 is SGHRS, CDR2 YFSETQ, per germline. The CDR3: CASMEQETQYF. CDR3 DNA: TGCGCCAGCATGGAGCAAGAGACCCAGTACTTC.

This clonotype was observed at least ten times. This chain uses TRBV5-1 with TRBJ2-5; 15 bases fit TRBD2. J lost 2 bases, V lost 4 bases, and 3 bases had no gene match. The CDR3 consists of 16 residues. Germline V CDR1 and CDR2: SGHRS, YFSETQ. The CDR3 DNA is TGCGCCAGCAGCACCGGGACTAGCGGGGGGCAAGAGACCCAGTACTTC. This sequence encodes CASSTGTSGGQETQYF.

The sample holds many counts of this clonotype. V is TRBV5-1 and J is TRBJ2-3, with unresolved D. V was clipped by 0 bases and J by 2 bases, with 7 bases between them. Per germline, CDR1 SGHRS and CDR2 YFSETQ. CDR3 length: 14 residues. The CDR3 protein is CASSLVLVTDTQYF. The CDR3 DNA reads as TGCGCCAGCAGCTTGGTCCTGGTCACAGATACGCAGTATTTT.

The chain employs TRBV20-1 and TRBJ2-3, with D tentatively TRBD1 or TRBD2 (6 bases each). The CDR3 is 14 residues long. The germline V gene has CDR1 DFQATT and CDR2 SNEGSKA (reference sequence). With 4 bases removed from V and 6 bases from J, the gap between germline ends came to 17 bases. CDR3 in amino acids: CSAKGVGGRDTQYF. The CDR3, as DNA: TGCAGTGCTAAAGGGGTAGGGGGGCGGGATACGCAGTATTTT.

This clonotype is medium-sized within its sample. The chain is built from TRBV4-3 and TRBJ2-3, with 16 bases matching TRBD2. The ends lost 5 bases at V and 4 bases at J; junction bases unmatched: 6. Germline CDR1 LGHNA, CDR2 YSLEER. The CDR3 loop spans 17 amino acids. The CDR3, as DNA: TGCGCCAGCAGCATCCCGGGACTAGCGGGGGGGGCAGATACGCAGTATTTT. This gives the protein CASSIPGLAGGADTQYF.

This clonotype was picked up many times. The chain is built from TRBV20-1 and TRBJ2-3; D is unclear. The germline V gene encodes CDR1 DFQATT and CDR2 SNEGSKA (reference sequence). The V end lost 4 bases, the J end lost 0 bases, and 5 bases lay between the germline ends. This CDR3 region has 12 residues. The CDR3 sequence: CSAMGSTDTQYF. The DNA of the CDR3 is TGCAGTGCTATGGGAAGCACAGATACGCAGTATTTT.

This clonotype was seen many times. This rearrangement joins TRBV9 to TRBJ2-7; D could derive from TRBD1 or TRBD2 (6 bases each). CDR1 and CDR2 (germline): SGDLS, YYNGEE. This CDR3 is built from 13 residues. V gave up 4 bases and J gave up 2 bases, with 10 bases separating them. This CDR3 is CASSRGVTYEQYF. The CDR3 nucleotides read TGTGCCAGCAGCAGGGGGGTAACCTACGAGCAGTACTTC. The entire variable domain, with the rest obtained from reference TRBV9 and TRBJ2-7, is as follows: DSGVTQTPKHLITATGQRVTLRCSPRSGDLSVYWYQQSLDQGLQFLIQYYNGEERAKGNILERFSAQQFPDLHSELNLSSLELGDSALYFCASSRGVTYEQYFGPGTRLTVT.

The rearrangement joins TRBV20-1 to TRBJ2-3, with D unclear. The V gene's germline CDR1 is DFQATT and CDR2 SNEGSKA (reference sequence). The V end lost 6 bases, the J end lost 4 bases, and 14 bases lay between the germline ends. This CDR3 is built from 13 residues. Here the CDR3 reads CSAWIRLADTQYF. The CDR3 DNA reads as TGCAGTGCCTGGATTCGCTTGGCAGATACGCAGTATTTT.

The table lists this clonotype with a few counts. The CDR3 nucleotides read TGTGCCACCAGCAGGGAGACAGGGGTGAACACTGAAGCTTTCTTT. This codes for CATSRETGVNTEAFF. V usage is TRBV15 and J usage is TRBJ1-1; TRBD1 matches at 8 bases. The CDR3 consists of 15 residues. Germline V gene data show CDR1 as LNHNV and CDR2 as YYDKDF (reference sequence). Losses at the gene ends were 3 bases for V and 0 bases for J; bases not matched to a gene: 3.

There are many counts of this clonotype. The CDR3, as DNA: TGTGCCAGTAGTAACAGGGCCAATGAGCAGTTCTTC. As protein: CASSNRANEQFF. The chain uses TRBV19 and TRBJ2-1; tentatively, D is TRBD1 (6 bases). CDR3 length equals 12 residues. Germline CDR1 is LNHDA and CDR2 is SQIVND (reference sequence). Trimming left V 4 bases short and J 6 bases short, with 7 bases between.

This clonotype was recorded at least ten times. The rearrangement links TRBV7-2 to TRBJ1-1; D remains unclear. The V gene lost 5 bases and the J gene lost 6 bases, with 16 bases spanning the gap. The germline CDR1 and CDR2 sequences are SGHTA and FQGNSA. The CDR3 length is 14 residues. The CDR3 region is CASSGGSFRAEAFF. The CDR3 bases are TGTGCCAGCAGCGGCGGGAGCTTTAGAGCTGAAGCTTTCTTT.

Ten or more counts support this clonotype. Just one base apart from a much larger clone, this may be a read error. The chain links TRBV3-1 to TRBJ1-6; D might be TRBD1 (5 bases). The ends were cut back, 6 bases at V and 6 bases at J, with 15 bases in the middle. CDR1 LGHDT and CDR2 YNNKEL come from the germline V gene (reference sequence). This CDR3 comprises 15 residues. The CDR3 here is CASRTVGRINSPLHF. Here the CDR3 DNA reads TGTGCCAGCAGGACAGTAGGCCGAATTAATTCACCCCTCCACTTT.

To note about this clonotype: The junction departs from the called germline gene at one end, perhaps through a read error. The CDR3 coding sequence is TGCAGTTCTAGAGATGGGGGTCAAGCGGCGTTTAGAGGTGGCTACACCTTC. It yields the protein CSSRDGGQAAFRGGYTF. The V and J genes are TRBV20-1 and TRBJ1-2; the D gene is possibly TRBD1 (5 bases). The CDR3 runs to 17 residues. Germline V gene lookup returns CDR1 DFQATT and CDR2 SNEGSKA (reference sequence).

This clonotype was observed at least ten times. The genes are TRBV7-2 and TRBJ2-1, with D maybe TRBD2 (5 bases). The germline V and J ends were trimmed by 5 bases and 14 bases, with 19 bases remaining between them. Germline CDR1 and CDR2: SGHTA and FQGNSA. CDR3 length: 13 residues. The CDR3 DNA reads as TGTACCAGCAGCCTCAGGATGGGAGAAACGGAGTTCTTC. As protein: CTSSLRMGETEFF.

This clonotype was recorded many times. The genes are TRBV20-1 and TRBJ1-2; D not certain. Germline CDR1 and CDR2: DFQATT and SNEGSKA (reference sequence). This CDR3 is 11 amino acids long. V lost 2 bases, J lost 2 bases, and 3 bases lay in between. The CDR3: CSARQNYGYTF. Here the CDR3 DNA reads TGCAGTGCTAGACAGAACTATGGCTACACCTTC.

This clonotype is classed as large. Here the CDR3 DNA reads TGTGCCAGCAGCACAGAGCAGAATCAGCCCCAGCATTTT. This encodes CASSTEQNQPQHF. The chain employs TRBV7-2 and TRBJ1-5; D ambiguous. Germline assignment: CDR1 SGHTA and CDR2 FQGNSA. V was trimmed by 5 bases and J by 4 bases, leaving 9 bases between them. The CDR3 spans 13 residues.

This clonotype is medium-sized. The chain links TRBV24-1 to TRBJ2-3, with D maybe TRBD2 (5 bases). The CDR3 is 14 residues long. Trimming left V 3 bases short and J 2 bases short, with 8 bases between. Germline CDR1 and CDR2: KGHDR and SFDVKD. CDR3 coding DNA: TGTGCCACCAGTGATGCCCGGGACACAGATACGCAGTATTTT. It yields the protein CATSDARDTDTQYF.

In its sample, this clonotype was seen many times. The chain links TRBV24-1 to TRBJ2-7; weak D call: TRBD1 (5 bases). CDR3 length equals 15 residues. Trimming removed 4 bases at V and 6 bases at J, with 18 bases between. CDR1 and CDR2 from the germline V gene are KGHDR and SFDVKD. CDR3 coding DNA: TGTGCCACCAGTGACCCCCAGACAGCGTTGGGCGAGCAGTACTTC. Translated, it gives CATSDPQTALGEQYF.

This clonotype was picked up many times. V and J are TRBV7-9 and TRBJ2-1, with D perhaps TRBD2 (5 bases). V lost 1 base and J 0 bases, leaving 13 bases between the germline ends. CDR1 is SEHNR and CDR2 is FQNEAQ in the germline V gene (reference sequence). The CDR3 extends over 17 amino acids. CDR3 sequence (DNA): TGTGCCAGCAGCTTAGGGACGGACTTCTACTCCTACAATGAGCAGTTCTTC. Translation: CASSLGTDFYSYNEQFF.